A selection of T cell receptor beta chains follows, all from one sample in a study of blood T cell repertoires in COVID-19. Profiling relied on immunoSEQ multiplex PCR, and the TCRdb table lists in-frame clones only, not all of them. The data show about 120,000 clones, around 85% seen once. Sequenced: peripheral blood. These receptors were collected from a human donor in a cohort sampled during active COVID-19. Each CDR3 is given with its conserved first and last residue. D genes are given only for firm matches. For some rows the clone size is stated as once, few or many, or as a class when expanded; others skip it.

TGTGCCAGCAGCCCCAGGAGGGGGGCCAACGTCCTGACTTTC | CASSPRRGANVLTF | 14 | TRBV6-2/TRBV6-3 | - | once | TRBJ2-6
TGTGCCAGTAGTAGACCCGGGACAGGGGGACGGGGGCCCCAGCATTTT | CASSRPGTGGRGPQHF | 16 | TRBV19 | TRBD1 | - | TRBJ1-5
TGTGCCAGCAGCAAGAGGACAGGGTATGGCTACACCTTC | CASSKRTGYGYTF | 13 | TRBV6-5 | TRBD1 | - | TRBJ1-2
TGTGCCAGCAGTTCTCCGTCCGGGACAGGGGGCGCAGAAGATGGCTACACCTTC | CASSSPSGTGGAEDGYTF | 18 | TRBV28 | TRBD1 | - | TRBJ1-2
TGTGCCAGCAGGGGTCCTACAGGGGTCTCCGTAGAAAAACTGTTTTTT | CASRGPTGVSVEKLFF | 16 | TRBV28 | TRBD1 | - | TRBJ1-4
TGTGCCAGTAGAGGTCAGGTTGACGGGGAGCTGTTTTTT | CASRGQVDGELFF | 13 | TRBV19 | - | few | TRBJ2-2
TGTGCCAGCAGCCCCAGCGGGGGGGCCTACAATGAGCAGTTCTTC | CASSPSGGAYNEQFF | 15 | TRBV5-4 | TRBD2 | - | TRBJ2-1
TGTGCCAGCAGCTTGGTGGACTCCTTGGATACGCAGTATTTT | CASSLVDSLDTQYF | 14 | TRBV5-6 | - | once | TRBJ2-3
TGTGCCAGCAGCTTATCAGGGAACACAGATACGCAGTATTTT | CASSLSGNTDTQYF | 14 | TRBV7-3 | - | - | TRBJ2-3
TGTGCCAGCAGTTTAGGAGCCAACTATGGCTACACCTTC | CASSLGANYGYTF | 13 | TRBV27 | - | - | TRBJ1-2
TGTGCCAGCAGTTACTCCGAGGGTCAGCCCCAGCATTTT | CASSYSEGQPQHF | 13 | TRBV6-5 | - | few | TRBJ1-5
TGTGCCAGTAGTATAGAAGGGCGGGCAGCTACAGATACGCAGTATTTT | CASSIEGRAATDTQYF | 16 | TRBV19 | - | - | TRBJ2-3
TGTGCCAGCAGCCTCGGACAGTCCGAGCAGTACTTC | CASSLGQSEQYF | 12 | TRBV7-3 | - | once | TRBJ2-7
TGTGCCAGCACCCGGGAGGACACAGATACGCAGTATTTT | CASTREDTDTQYF | 13 | TRBV6-5 | TRBD2 | - | TRBJ2-3
TGTGCCAGCAGCACCCCATGGGAGTATGGCTACACCTTC | CASSTPWEYGYTF | 13 | TRBV12-3/TRBV12-4 | - | - | TRBJ1-2
TGTGCCAGCAGTTACTTTGGCCCGGGACAGGGACAAGAGACCCAGTACTTC | CASSYFGPGQGQETQYF | 17 | TRBV6-2/TRBV6-3 | TRBD1 | - | TRBJ2-5
TGTGCCAGCAGTTTAGGACGCGGAGGGGAAGGCTATGGCTACACCTTC | CASSLGRGGEGYGYTF | 16 | TRBV27 | - | - | TRBJ1-2
TGTGCCAGCAGCGGCGGCACCGGGACACATCAGCCCCAGCATTTT | CASSGGTGTHQPQHF | 15 | TRBV28 | - | few | TRBJ1-5
TGTGCCATCAGTGAGTCGGGAGGGATGAACACTGAAGCTTTCTTT | CAISESGGMNTEAFF | 15 | TRBV10-3 | - | - | TRBJ1-1
TGTGCCACCAGTGGACAAATACAGGGAGCCAATGAGCAGTTCTTC | CATSGQIQGANEQFF | 15 | TRBV24-1 | - | - | TRBJ2-1
TGTGCCAGCAGCAGCCCCACCGGGGTCGGAAGGGAGCAGTACTTC | CASSSPTGVGREQYF | 15 | TRBV7-6 | - | few | TRBJ2-7
TGTGCCAGCAGCGTAGCTGCAGGGGCGTATGAAAAACTGTTTTTT | CASSVAAGAYEKLFF | 15 | TRBV9 | - | - | TRBJ1-4
TGTGCCAGCACCCTGACAGGGATAGACACTGAAGCTTTCTTT | CASTLTGIDTEAFF | 14 | TRBV6-5 | TRBD1 | - | TRBJ1-1
TGTGCCAGCAGCCGGGGTGATGAGCAGTTCTTC | CASSRGDEQFF | 11 | TRBV6-6 | - | - | TRBJ2-1
TGCGCCAGCAGCCAAGACAACAGGGGGAGGGCCCGGGAGCTGTTTTTT | CASSQDNRGRARELFF | 16 | TRBV4-1 | - | - | TRBJ2-2
TGTGCCAGCAGCTTGGCCGGACAGGAAACTGAAGCTTTCTTT | CASSLAGQETEAFF | 14 | TRBV5-6 | TRBD1 | - | TRBJ1-1
TGTGCCAGTAACGACAGAGCCAAAAACATTCAGTACTTC | CASNDRAKNIQYF | 13 | TRBV19 | - | - | TRBJ2-4
TGTGCCAGCAGCTTAGGGGGTCGGGACAGGGCGAGAGATGAGCAGTTCTTC | CASSLGGRDRARDEQFF | 17 | TRBV7-9 | TRBD1 | - | TRBJ2-1
TGTGCCAGCAGCTCCTCTCGCGGGGCAGATACGCAGTATTTT | CASSSSRGADTQYF | 14 | TRBV11-2 | - | - | TRBJ2-3
TGTGCCAGCAGCTCACCCAGTTGGGGCGGTGGTTACAATGAGCAGTTCTTC | CASSSPSWGGGYNEQFF | 17 | TRBV11-2 | - | - | TRBJ2-1
TGTGCCAGCAGAGGAGGGGGCAATCAGCCCCAGCATTTT | CASRGGGNQPQHF | 13 | TRBV6-5 | - | - | TRBJ1-5
TGTGCCAGCAGCTCGGGACTGATCCCCTACGAGCAGTACTTC | CASSSGLIPYEQYF | 14 | TRBV7-8 | - | - | TRBJ2-7
TGTGCCAGTACTGGGGGCAAGAACACTGAAGCTTTCTTT | CASTGGKNTEAFF | 13 | TRBV19 | - | - | TRBJ1-1
TGTGCCAGCAGCCAAAACAGGGGCGGTCAGCCCCAGCATTTT | CASSQNRGGQPQHF | 14 | TRBV3-1/TRBV3-2 | TRBD1 | - | TRBJ1-5
TGTGCCACCAGCCCCGGACTAGCGCTGGCAGATACGCAGTATTTT | CATSPGLALADTQYF | 15 | TRBV15 | TRBD2 | - | TRBJ2-3
TGCGCCAGCATCTCGGGGTCGGCAGGGGCCAGGGAGACCCAGTACTTC | CASISGSAGARETQYF | 16 | TRBV5-1 | - | - | TRBJ2-5
TGTGCCAGCAGTTACTCGGGCTCACCCCTCCACTTT | CASSYSGSPLHF | 12 | TRBV6-6 | - | - | TRBJ1-6
TGTGCCTCCACCTTAGGGACAGGGGTTAACTATGGCTACACCTTC | CASTLGTGVNYGYTF | 15 | TRBV19 | TRBD1 | - | TRBJ1-2
TGTGCCAGCAGCTTGGGAGTTTCGGGAGAGACCCAGTACTTC | CASSLGVSGETQYF | 14 | TRBV5-4 | - | - | TRBJ2-5
TGTGCCAGCATTCGGGACAGGGCTACCTATGAGCCCCAGCATTTT | CASIRDRATYEPQHF | 15 | TRBV6-5 | TRBD1 | - | TRBJ1-5
TGTGCCAGCAGCCCCACTCTCGACAGGGGTAATGAAAAACTGTTTTTT | CASSPTLDRGNEKLFF | 16 | TRBV6-2/TRBV6-3 | TRBD1 | - | TRBJ1-4
TGTGCCAGCAGTGAATCAGGGTATCAGCCCCAGCATTTT | CASSESGYQPQHF | 13 | TRBV2 | - | - | TRBJ1-5
TGTGCCAGCAGGTACGGGACAGGGGGCCTGAACACTGAAGCTTTCTTT | CASRYGTGGLNTEAFF | 16 | TRBV11-2 | TRBD1 | - | TRBJ1-1
TGTGCCAGCAGCCCGGGCGGGGGGGCCCGTGAGCAGTTCTTC | CASSPGGGAREQFF | 14 | TRBV27 | TRBD2 | - | TRBJ2-1
TGTGCCAGCAGCCAACTAGCGGGGGACAAAAACATTCAGTACTTC | CASSQLAGDKNIQYF | 15 | TRBV6-5 | TRBD2 | - | TRBJ2-4
TGTGCCAGCAGTTACTCGAACAGGGGGTACAATGAGCAGTTCTTC | CASSYSNRGYNEQFF | 15 | TRBV6-5 | TRBD1 | - | TRBJ2-1
TGTGCCAGTAGAGCCGGACAGGGCCCCGGGGAGCTGTTTTTT | CASRAGQGPGELFF | 14 | TRBV19 | TRBD1 | once | TRBJ2-2
TGTGCCAGCAGTTTCTCGCGGGGGAAAGATACGCAGTATTTT | CASSFSRGKDTQYF | 14 | TRBV28 | TRBD2 | - | TRBJ2-3
TGTGCCAGCAGTATAAACTTGAACACTGAAGCTTTCTTT | CASSINLNTEAFF | 13 | TRBV27 | - | - | TRBJ1-1
TGTGCCAGCAGCCTTGGGACTAGCGGGGGTACAGATACGCAGTATTTT | CASSLGTSGGTDTQYF | 16 | TRBV4-2 | TRBD2 | - | TRBJ2-3